This T cell receptor (beta chain) stems from a study of CXCR3-negative and CXCR3-positive naive CD8 T cells. Study findings and constraints: Sequencing showed both naive subsets with comparably high diversity, and memory CD8+ cells much lower. Naive subsets expressed similar surface CD5; TRB CDR3 features served to infer TCR strength. CXCR3-negative naive cells had less hydrophobic TRB CDR3s than did CXCR3-positive naive cells.

cDNA libraries for TRB were generated by 5' RACE incorporating UMI labels. TCRdb re-called the 5' RACE reads; one entry per CDR3 protein, DNA not given. The table for this sample gives 150,000 to 180,000 distinct CDR3 sequences. Germline CDR1 and CDR2: MNHEY and SVGAGI. CDR3 length: 17 residues. Details on this clonotype: Its antigen remains unknown.

Investigators sorted each CD8+ T cell subset in triplicate, taking around 290,000 cells each time. CD45RO-CCR7+CD27+CD95- cells counted as naive CD8+ T cells. The TCR comes from a human donor in good health. Some clones in this sample may be carry-over from other donors' samples. The sample consisted of naive CXCR3+ CD8+ T cells from blood. The subset: CD45RO-CCR7+CD27+CD95- naive CD8+ T cells expressing CXCR3 (TNR3+). The genes are TRBV6-5 and TRBJ2-1; checking the TCRdb D call of TRBD1 is not possible without DNA. This CDR3 reads CASSEQGFKNSYNEQFF.